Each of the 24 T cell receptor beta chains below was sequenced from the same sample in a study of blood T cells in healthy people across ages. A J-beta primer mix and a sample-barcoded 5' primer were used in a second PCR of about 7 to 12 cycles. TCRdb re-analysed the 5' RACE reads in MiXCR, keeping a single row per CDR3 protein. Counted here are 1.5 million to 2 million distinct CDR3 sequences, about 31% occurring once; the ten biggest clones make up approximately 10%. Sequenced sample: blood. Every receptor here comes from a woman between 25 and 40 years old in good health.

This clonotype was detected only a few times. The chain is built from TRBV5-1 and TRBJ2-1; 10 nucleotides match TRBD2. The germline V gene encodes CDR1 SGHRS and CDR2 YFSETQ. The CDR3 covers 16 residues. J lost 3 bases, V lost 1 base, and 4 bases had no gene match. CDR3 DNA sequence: TGCGCCAGCAGCTTGCCTAGCGGGGGCTTCTACAATGAGCAGTTCTTC. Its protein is CASSLPSGGFYNEQFF.

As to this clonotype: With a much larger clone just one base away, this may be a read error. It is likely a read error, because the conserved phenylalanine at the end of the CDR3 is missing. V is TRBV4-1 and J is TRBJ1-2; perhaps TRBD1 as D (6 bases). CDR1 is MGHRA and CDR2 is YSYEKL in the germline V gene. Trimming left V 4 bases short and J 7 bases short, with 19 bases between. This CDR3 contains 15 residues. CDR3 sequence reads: CASSRTAPLTSGYTL. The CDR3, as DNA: TGCGCCAGCAGCCGGACAGCTCCTCTTACGAGTGGCTACACCTTA.

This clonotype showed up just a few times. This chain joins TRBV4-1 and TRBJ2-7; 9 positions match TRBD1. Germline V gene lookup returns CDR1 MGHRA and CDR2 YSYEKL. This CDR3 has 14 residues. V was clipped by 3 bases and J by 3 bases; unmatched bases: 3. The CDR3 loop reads CASSHRTGDYEQYF. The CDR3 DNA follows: TGCGCCAGCAGCCATCGGACAGGGGACTACGAGCAGTACTTC.

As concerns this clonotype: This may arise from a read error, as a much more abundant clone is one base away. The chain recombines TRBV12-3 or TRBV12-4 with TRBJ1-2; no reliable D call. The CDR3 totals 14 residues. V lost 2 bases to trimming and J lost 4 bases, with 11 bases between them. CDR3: CASSLRVGTYGYTF. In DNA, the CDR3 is TGTGCCAGCAGTTTAAGGGTCGGTACCTATGGCTACACCTTC.

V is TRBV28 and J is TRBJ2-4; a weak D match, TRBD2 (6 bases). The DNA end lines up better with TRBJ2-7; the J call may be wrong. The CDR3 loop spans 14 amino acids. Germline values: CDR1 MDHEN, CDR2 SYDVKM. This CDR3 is CASSLPLAIYEQYF. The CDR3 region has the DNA TGTGCCAGCAGTCTCCCGCTAGCGATTTACGAGCAGTACTTC.

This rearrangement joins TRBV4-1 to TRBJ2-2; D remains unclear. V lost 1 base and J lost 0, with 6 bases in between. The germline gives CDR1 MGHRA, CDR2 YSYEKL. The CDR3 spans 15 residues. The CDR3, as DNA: TGCGCCAGCAGCCAAGTCACGCCGAACACCGGGGAGCTGTTTTTT. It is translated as CASSQVTPNTGELFF.

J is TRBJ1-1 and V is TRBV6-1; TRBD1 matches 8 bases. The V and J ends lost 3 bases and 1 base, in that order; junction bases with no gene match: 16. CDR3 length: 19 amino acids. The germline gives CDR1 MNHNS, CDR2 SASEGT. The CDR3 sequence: CASSEGVQGVTIPNTEAFF. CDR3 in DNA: TGTGCCAGCAGTGAGGGTGTACAGGGGGTCACAATACCGAACACTGAAGCTTTCTTT.

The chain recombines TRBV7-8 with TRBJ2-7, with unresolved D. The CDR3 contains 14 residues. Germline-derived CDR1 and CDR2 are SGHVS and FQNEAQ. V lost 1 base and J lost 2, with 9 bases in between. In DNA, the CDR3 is TGTGCCAGCAGCTTAGTAGCACGGACCTACGAGCAGTACTTC. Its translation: CASSLVARTYEQYF.

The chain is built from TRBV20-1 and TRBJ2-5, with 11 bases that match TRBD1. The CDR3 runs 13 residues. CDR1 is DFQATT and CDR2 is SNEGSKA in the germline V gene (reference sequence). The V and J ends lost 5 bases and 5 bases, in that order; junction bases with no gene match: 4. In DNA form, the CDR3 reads TGCAGTGCTGGGACAGGGGGATTGGAGACCCAGTACTTC. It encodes CSAGTGGLETQYF.

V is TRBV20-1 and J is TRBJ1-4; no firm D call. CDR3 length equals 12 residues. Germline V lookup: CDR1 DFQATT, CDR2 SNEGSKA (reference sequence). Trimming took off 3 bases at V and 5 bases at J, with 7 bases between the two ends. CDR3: CSARAVNEKLFF. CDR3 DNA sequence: TGCAGTGCTAGGGCCGTAAATGAAAAACTGTTTTTT.

The CDR3 nucleotides are TGCGCCAGCAGCGTGGACAGGGACGGATACGAGCAGTACTTC. Its translation: CASSVDRDGYEQYF. The J gene is TRBJ2-7, the V gene TRBV5-1, with 8 bases lining up with TRBD1. Looked up from germline, CDR1 is SGHRS and CDR2 is YFSETQ. This CDR3 region has 14 residues. With 4 bases clipped from V and 4 bases from J, the junction kept 7 bases outside the gene matches.

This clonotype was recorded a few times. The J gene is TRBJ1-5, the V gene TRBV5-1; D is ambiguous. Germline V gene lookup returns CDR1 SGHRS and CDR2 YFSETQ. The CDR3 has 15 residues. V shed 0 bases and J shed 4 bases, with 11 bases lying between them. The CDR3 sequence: CASSLGGNKNQPQHF. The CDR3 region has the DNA TGCGCCAGCAGCTTGGGAGGAAATAAAAATCAGCCCCAGCATTTT.

The chain's CDR3 is CASSLFWRGQGSNEQFF. DNA for the CDR3: TGTGCCAGCAGCTTATTTTGGCGTGGGCAGGGGAGCAATGAGCAGTTCTTC. The chain joins TRBV7-2 to TRBJ2-1; D is possibly TRBD1 (6 bases). Trimming took 2 bases from V and 6 from J, leaving 20 bases between them. This CDR3 is built from 17 residues. Germline assignment: CDR1 SGHTA and CDR2 FQGNSA.

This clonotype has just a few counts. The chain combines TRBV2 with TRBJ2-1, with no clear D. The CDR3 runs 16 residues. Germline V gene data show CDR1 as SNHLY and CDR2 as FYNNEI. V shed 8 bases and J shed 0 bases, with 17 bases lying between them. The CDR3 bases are TGTGCCAGCCCTACAGATAAAGAGAGCTCCTACAATGAGCAGTTCTTC. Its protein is CASPTDKESSYNEQFF.

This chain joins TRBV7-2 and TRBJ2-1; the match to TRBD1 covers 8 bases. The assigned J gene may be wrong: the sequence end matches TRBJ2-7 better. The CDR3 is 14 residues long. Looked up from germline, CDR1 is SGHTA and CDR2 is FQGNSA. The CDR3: CASSQNRGTNEQYF. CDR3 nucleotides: TGTGCCAGCAGCCAAAACAGGGGGACCAATGAGCAGTACTTC.

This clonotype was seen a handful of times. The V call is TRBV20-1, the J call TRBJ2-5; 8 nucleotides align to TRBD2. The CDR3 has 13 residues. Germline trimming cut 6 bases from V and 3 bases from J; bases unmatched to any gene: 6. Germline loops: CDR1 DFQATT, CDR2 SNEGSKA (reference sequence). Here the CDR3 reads CSAESGGEETQYF. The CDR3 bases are TGCAGTGCAGAATCCGGGGGGGAAGAGACCCAGTACTTC.

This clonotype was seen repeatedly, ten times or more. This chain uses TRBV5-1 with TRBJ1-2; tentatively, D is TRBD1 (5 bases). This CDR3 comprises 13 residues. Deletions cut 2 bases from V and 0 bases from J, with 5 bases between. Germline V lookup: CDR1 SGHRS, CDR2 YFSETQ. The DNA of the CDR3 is TGCGCCAGCAGCTTAGGGGCTAACTATGGCTACACCTTC. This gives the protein CASSLGANYGYTF. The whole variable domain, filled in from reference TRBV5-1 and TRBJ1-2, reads KAGVTQTPRYLIKTRGQQVTLSCSPISGHRSVSWYQQTPGQGLQFLFEYFSETQRNKGNFPGRFSGRQFSNSRSEMNVSTLELGDSALYLCASSLGANYGYTFGSGTRLTVV.

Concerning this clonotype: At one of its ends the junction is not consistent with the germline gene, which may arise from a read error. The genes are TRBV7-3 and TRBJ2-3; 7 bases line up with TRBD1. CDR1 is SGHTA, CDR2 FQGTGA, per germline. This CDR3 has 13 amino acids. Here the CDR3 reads CASSLMGTDTPYF. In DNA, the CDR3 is TGTGCCAGCAGCTTAATGGGGACAGATACGCCGTATTTT.

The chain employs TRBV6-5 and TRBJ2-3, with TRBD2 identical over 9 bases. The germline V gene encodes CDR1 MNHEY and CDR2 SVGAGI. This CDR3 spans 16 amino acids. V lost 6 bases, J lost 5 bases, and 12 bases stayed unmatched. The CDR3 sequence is CASSLAAGGPGDTQYF. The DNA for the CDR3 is TGTGCCAGCAGCCTCGCGGCGGGAGGGCCGGGAGATACGCAGTATTTT.

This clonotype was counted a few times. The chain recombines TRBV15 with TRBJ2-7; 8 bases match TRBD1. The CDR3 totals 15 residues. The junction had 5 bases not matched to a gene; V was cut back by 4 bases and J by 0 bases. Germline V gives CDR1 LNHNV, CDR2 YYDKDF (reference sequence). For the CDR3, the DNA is TGTGCCACCAGCATAGACAGGGGTACCTCCTACGAGCAGTACTTC. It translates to CATSIDRGTSYEQYF.

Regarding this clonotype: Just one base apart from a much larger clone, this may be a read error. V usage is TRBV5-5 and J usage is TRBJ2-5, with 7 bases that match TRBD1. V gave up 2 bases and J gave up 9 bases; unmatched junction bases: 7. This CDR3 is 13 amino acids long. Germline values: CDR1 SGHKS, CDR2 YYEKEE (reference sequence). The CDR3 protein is CASSLQGYEPQYF. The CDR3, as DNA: TGTGCCAGCAGCTTACAGGGGTATGAGCCCCAGTACTTC.

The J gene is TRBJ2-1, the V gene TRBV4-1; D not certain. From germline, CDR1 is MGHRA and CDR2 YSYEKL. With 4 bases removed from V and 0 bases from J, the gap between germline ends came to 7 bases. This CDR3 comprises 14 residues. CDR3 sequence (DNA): TGCGCCAGCAGCCTCCACGGCTCCTACAATGAGCAGTTCTTC. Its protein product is CASSLHGSYNEQFF.

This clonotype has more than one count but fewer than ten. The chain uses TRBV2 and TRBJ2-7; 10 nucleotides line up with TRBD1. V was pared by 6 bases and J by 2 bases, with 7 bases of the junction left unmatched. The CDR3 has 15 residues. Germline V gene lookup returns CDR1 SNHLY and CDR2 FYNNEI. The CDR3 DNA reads TGTGCCAGCAGAAGACTCGGGACAGGGGCCTACGAGCAGTACTTC. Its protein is CASRRLGTGAYEQYF. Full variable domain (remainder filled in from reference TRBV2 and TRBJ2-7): EPEVTQTPSHQVTQMGQEVILRCVPISNHLYFYWYRQILGQKVEFLVSFYNNEISEKSEIFDDQFSVERPDGSNFTLKIRSTKLEDSAMYFCASRRLGTGAYEQYFGPGTRLTVT.

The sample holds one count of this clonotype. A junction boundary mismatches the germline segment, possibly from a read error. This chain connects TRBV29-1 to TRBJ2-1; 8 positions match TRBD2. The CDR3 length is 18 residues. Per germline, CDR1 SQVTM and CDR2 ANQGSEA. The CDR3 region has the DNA TGCAGCGTCGCCGGGACTAGTGGGAGGCCCAGCTCCTGCAATGAGCAGTTCTTC. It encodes CSVAGTSGRPSSCNEQFF.